The source of this T cell receptor beta chain is a study of T cell repertoires in ileal Crohn's disease (dated by TCRdb to between 2019 and 2020). General notes on the study: At the time of surgery, around 35% of patients were active smokers, and the median duration of disease was about 8.5 years. About half of the patients received postoperative therapy: roughly 10 received thiopurines and around 19 received anti-TNF agents. A total of about 170 mucosal samples from some 60 patients were sequenced, with samples obtained at several locations on the surgical specimen and at postoperative endoscopy. TCR repertoire analysis was done in 50 or so Crohn's disease patients from a prospective multicentre cohort. A Rutgeerts score higher than i0 was the definition used for endoscopic postoperative recurrence. Every patient underwent surgery because of a complication, which was stricturing disease in around 61% of cases and penetrating disease in approximately 39%. The study was conducted in parallel with a multicentre cohort built to find predictors of early endoscopic recurrence after ileocolonic resection.

What the work shows at the level of the full study, not this receptor alone: Sorted CD8 T cells carried more high-frequency clones than CD4 T cells, suggesting mucosal expansions were mainly CD8. Higher percentages of high-frequency clones at the time of surgery were linked to endoscopic recurrence, and every patient with clonality above 26.8% (18/57) had recurrence. Only a subgroup of patients, of unstated size, had mucosal CD4 and CD8 T cells sorted and sequenced. Patients who were active smokers at surgery had a significantly higher proportion of clonal expansions than non-smokers (around 24% vs 18%, p=0.02).

The CDR3 has 16 amino acids, counting the end cysteine and phenylalanine. The sequence is cut down to CDR3 DNA, 48 bases in frame from base 1. Trimming takes 0 bases from V and 4 bases from J, and the germline ends sit 13 bases apart. Taken from the germline V gene (reference sequence), the CDR1 and CDR2 loops are GTSNPN and SVGIG. For commercial TCRB immunosequencing, around 0.5 micrograms of biopsy DNA were submitted for each sample. CDR3 regions were amplified from genomic DNA by Adaptive Biotechnology using a two-step, amplification bias-controlled multiplex PCR. The first PCR used primers for every V and J gene segment; the second PCR added barcodes and Illumina adapters. An Illumina instrument was used to sequence the CDR3 libraries. As for the original processing: The analysis used both the pipelines supplied by the vendor and custom analysis of the raw data in R/Bioconductor with R version 3.3.0. Clonality, which ranges from 0 to 1, was calculated as the inverse of the normalised Shannon entropy across all productive clones. High-frequency clones were defined as the share of the repertoire taken up by the top 100 clones, keeping only clones that passed a 95% confidence test. The Simpson index measured repertoire diversity, and the Morisita-Horn index measured overlap between samples. In TCRdb, the immuneACCESS table is reduced to in-frame sequences with V and J assigned. These tables do not hold every clone; where another copy was compared, an unresolved V gene accounts for under half, and the others remain unexplained. The DNA was the basis for D and trimming; V, J and clone size are from that table. Present in this sample are some 5,300 clones, approximately 80% of which were seen just once. 5% to 6.5% of the sample comes from the top ten.

As concerns this clone: Its recognized antigen is unknown. No much larger clonotype is one base removed from it; base qualities were not supplied.

Eligible patients were adults with ileal or ileocolonic Crohn's disease who had an indication for ileocolonic resection. Whole ileal mucosal biopsies were stored frozen at -80°C before DNA extraction. Genomic DNA was extracted from frozen whole biopsies with a TRizol-based method and quantified on a NanoDrop 2000 spectrophotometer. The V and J genes are TRBV30 and TRBJ2-6; the D segment could be TRBD1, given 5 matching bases. This TCR was recovered from an adult with Crohn's disease. Sequenced sample: ileal tissue. The CDR3 in this case is CAWSVGAGAGANVLTF. The DNA sequence is as follows: TGTGCCTGGAGTGTTGGGGCTGGGGCCGGGGCCAACGTCCTGACTTTC.